The TCR beta chain described here comes from a study of T cells in Graves' hyperthyroidism and ophthalmopathy. Study observations and caveats: A 13 V-J signature model discriminated ophthalmopathy versus stable hyperthyroidism.

Amplified TCR beta CDR3 regions derived from RNA transcripts. First-round RT-PCR with HTBI primers amplified the TCR CDR3 region. One entry per CDR3 protein results from TCRdb running MiXCR on the multiplex PCR reads. Of roughly 500,000 distinct CDR3 sequences in the sample, about 45% were seen once. To note about this clonotype: Its specificity is not known.

V was pared by 5 bases and J by 4 bases, with 11 bases between. CDR3 length: 13 amino acids. Germline V gives CDR1 SEHNR, CDR2 FQNEAQ (reference sequence). For the diagnoses, clinical symptoms, serum thyroxine and TRAb, thyroid ultrasound and orbital computed tomography were used. This TCR was sampled from an adult woman with Graves' disease, either hyperthyroidism or ophthalmopathy (not recorded which). V is TRBV7-9 and J is TRBJ1-2; D call uncertain. The sequencing input was peripheral blood or thyroid tissue (not recorded which). This chain's CDR3 is CASSQERLYGYTF. CDR3 nucleotides: TGTGCCAGCAGCCAAGAGAGACTCTATGGCTACACCTTC.